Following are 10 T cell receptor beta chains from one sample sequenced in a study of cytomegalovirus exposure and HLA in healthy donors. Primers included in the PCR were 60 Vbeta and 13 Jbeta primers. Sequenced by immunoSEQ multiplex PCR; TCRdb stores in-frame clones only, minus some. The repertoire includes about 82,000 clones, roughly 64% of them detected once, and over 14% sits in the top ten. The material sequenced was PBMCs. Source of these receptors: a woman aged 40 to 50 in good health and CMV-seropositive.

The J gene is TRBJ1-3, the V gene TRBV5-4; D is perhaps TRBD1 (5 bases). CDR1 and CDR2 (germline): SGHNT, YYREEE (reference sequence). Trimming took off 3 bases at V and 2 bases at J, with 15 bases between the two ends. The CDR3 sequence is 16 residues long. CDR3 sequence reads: CASSSGGDLAGNTIYF. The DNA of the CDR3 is TGTGCCAGCAGCTCCGGGGGGGACTTAGCTGGAAACACCATATATTTT.

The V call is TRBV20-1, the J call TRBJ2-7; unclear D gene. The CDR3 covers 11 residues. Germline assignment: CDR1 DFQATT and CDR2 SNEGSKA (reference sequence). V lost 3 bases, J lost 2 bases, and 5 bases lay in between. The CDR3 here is CSASSAYEQYF. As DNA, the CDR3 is TGCAGTGCTAGCTCCGCCTACGAGCAGTACTTC.

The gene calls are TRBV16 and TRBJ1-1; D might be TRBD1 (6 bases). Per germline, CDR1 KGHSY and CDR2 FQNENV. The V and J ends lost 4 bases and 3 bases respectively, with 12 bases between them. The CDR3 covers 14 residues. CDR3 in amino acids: CASSPRGGDTEAFF. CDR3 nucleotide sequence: TGTGCCAGCAGCCCCCGAGGGGGGGACACTGAAGCTTTCTTT.

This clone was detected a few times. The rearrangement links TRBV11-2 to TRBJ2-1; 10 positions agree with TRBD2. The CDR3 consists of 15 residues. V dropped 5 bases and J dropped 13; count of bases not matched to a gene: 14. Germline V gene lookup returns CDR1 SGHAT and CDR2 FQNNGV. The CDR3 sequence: CASSPTSLAGAGQFF. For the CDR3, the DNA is TGTGCCAGCAGCCCAACAAGTCTAGCGGGAGCGGGTCAGTTCTTC.

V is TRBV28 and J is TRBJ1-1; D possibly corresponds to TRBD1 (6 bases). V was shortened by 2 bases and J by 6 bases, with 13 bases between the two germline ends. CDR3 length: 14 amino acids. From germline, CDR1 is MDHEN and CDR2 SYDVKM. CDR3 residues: CASSLTGLRAEAFF. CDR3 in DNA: TGTGCCAGCAGTTTAACAGGGTTGAGGGCTGAAGCTTTCTTT.

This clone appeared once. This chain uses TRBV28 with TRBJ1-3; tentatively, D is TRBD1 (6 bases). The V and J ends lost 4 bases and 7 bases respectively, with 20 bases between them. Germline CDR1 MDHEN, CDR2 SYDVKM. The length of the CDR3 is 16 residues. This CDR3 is CASSSPSGGWRNTIYF. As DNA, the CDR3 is TGTGCCAGCAGTTCACCATCGGGGGGCTGGCGCAACACCATATATTTT.

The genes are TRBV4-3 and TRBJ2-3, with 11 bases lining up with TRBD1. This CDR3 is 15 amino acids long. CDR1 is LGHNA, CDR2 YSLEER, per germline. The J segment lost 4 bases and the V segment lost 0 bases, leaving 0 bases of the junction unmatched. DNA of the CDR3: TGCGCCAGCAGCCAAGAGGGACAGGGGGCAGATACGCAGTATTTT. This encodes CASSQEGQGADTQYF.

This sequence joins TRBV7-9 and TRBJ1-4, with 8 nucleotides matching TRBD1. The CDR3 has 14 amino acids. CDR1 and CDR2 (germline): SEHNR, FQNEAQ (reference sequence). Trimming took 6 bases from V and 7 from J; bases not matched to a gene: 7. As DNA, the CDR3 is TGTGCCAGCAGATCCGGGACAGGCACTGAAAAACTGTTTTTT. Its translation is CASRSGTGTEKLFF.

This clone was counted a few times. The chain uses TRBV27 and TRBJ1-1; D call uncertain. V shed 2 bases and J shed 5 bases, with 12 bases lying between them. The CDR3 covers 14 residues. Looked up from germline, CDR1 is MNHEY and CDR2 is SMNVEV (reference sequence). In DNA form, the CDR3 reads TGTGCCAGCAGTTTAGAAGGTGGGAGTACTGAAGCTTTCTTT. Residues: CASSLEGGSTEAFF.

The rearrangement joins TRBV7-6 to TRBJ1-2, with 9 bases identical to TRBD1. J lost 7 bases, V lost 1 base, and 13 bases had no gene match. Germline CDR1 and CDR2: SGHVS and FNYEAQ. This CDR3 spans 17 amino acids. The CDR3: CASSLGDGQGLSGGYTF. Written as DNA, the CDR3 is TGTGCCAGCAGCTTAGGTGACGGACAGGGGCTGTCTGGTGGCTACACCTTC.